The 32 T cell receptor beta chains presented below share a single source sample, sequenced in a study of T cells in Graves' hyperthyroidism and ophthalmopathy. TCR beta CDR3 regions were amplified from RNA transcripts. First-round RT-PCR with HTBI primers amplified the TCR CDR3 region. TCRdb redid the calling of the multiplex PCR reads with MiXCR, one entry per CDR3 protein. Of around 490,000 distinct CDR3 sequences in the sample, 20% are singletons; the top ten hold over 45%. Input material: blood. Source of these receptors: a middle-aged man with Graves' ophthalmopathy.

This clonotype was found a few times. The chain joins TRBV20-1 to TRBJ2-5, with D possibly matching TRBD2 (6 bases). The V and J ends lost 0 bases and 10 bases respectively, with 12 bases between them. Germline CDR1 and CDR2: DFQATT and SNEGSKA (reference sequence). The CDR3 contains 12 residues. The DNA for the CDR3 is TGCAGTGCTAGAGATGGTCCGGGGGTCCAGTACTTC. Its translation is CSARDGPGVQYF.

This clonotype has more than one count but fewer than ten. The chain is built from TRBV6-2 or TRBV6-3 and TRBJ1-5; 7 bases line up with TRBD1. The CDR3 is made up of 16 amino acids. Germline lookup yields CDR1 MNHEY and CDR2 SVGEGT. V was pared by 4 bases and J by 5 bases, with 11 bases of the junction left unmatched. The CDR3 DNA sequence: TGTGCCAGCAGTTCTATGGGACAGTCGTTCGATCAGCCCCAGCATTTT. It specifies CASSSMGQSFDQPQHF.

This clonotype came up a few times. J is TRBJ1-4 and V is TRBV19, with D perhaps TRBD1 (5 bases). V dropped 5 bases and J dropped 0 bases, with 19 bases sitting between them. The CDR3 loop spans 18 amino acids. Germline assignment: CDR1 LNHDA and CDR2 SQIVND (reference sequence). CDR3 in DNA: TGTGCCAGTAGTCTTCACCCGGGACGGATGGCAACTAATGAAAAACTGTTTTTT. Encoded protein: CASSLHPGRMATNEKLFF.

There are many counts of this clonotype. The J gene is TRBJ1-2, the V gene TRBV9, with 10 bases aligning to TRBD1. The CDR3 extends over 15 amino acids. The V gene's germline CDR1 is SGDLS and CDR2 YYNGEE. With 5 bases clipped from V and 2 bases from J, the junction kept 6 bases outside the gene matches. The CDR3 region is CASSSRTGGNYGYTF. In nucleotides, the CDR3 is TGTGCCAGCAGTTCAAGGACAGGGGGGAACTATGGCTACACCTTC.

The rearrangement joins TRBV20-1 to TRBJ1-2, with 8 bases that match TRBD1. Looked up from germline, CDR1 is DFQATT and CDR2 is SNEGSKA (reference sequence). The ends lost 2 bases at V and 7 bases at J; junction bases unmatched: 9. The CDR3 covers 14 residues. The CDR3 sequence: CSARTGTGSGGYTF. The CDR3 region has the DNA TGCAGTGCTAGAACCGGGACAGGTTCGGGTGGCTACACCTTC.

The chain recombines TRBV19 with TRBJ1-5; D is unclear. Germline CDR1 reads LNHDA; CDR2 reads SQIVND (reference sequence). V dropped 3 bases and J dropped 7 bases, with 13 bases sitting between them. This CDR3 has 14 residues. In nucleotides, the CDR3 is TGTGCCAGTAGTATCAGAACTCTATTACAGCCCCAGCATTTT. Translated: CASSIRTLLQPQHF.

This clonotype has more than one count but fewer than ten. The chain combines TRBV12-3 or TRBV12-4 with TRBJ2-7, with 7 bases matching TRBD2. The CDR3 totals 15 residues. The J segment lost 5 bases and the V segment lost 5 bases, leaving 12 bases of the junction unmatched. CDR3 nucleotides: TGTGCCAGCAGTACGGGAAGGACTAGTTTTGACGAGCAGTACTTC. Its protein is CASSTGRTSFDEQYF.

J is TRBJ2-2 and V is TRBV13, with 14 bases aligning to TRBD2. Per the germline V gene, CDR1 is PRHDT and CDR2 is FYEKMQ (reference sequence). The CDR3 totals 18 residues. V gave up 3 bases and J gave up 0 bases; unmatched junction bases: 3. CDR3 protein: CASSLGTSGSANTGELFF. The CDR3 region has the DNA TGTGCCAGCAGCTTGGGGACTAGCGGGAGCGCGAACACCGGGGAGCTGTTTTTT.

The V call is TRBV29-1, the J call TRBJ2-5; tentatively, D is TRBD2 (5 bases). Per germline, CDR1 SQVTM and CDR2 ANQGSEA. The CDR3 is 13 residues long. V gave up 3 bases and J gave up 5 bases, with 13 bases separating them. The CDR3 region is CSVDLASGETQYF. CDR3 nucleotide sequence: TGCAGCGTTGATTTGGCTTCGGGGGAGACCCAGTACTTC.

At least ten counts were recorded for this clonotype. The rearrangement joins TRBV12-3 or TRBV12-4 to TRBJ1-2, with D unresolved. V lost 3 bases and J lost 8, with 10 bases in between. This CDR3 comprises 12 residues. CDR3 amino acids: CASSFGDLGYTF. The CDR3 nucleotides are TGTGCCAGCAGTTTTGGGGATTTGGGCTACACCTTC.

In DNA, the CDR3 is TGTGCCAGCAGCACCTGGACAGGGCCCGGGGAGCTGTTTTTT. Amino acids: CASSTWTGPGELFF. The chain has TRBV5-6 and TRBJ2-2, with 8 bases fitting TRBD1. Germline assignment: CDR1 SGHDT and CDR2 YYEEEE. V dropped 4 bases and J dropped 6; count of bases not matched to a gene: 5. This CDR3 comprises 14 residues.

The chain recombines TRBV9 with TRBJ1-4; 7 nucleotides agree with TRBD1. V dropped 3 bases and J dropped 5; count of bases not matched to a gene: 10. Germline CDR1 and CDR2: SGDLS and YYNGEE. The CDR3 covers 16 residues. The CDR3 nucleotides are TGTGCCAGCAGCGGCGGTACAGGGGCCATGAATGAAAAACTGTTTTTT. It is translated as CASSGGTGAMNEKLFF.

A word on this clonotype: Germline and junction disagree at one end, which may indicate a read error. This chain connects TRBV29-1 to TRBJ2-3, with 7 nucleotides matching TRBD1. Germline CDR1 and CDR2: SQVTM and ANQGSEA. This CDR3 has 14 amino acids. The CDR3: CSAQGVTVADTQCF. In DNA, the CDR3 is TGCAGCGCTCAGGGGGTGACTGTCGCAGATACGCAGTGTTTT.

The rearrangement uses TRBV12-3 or TRBV12-4 and TRBJ2-7; no reliable D call. V was pared by 0 bases and J by 9 bases, with 21 bases between. This CDR3 is built from 16 residues. DNA of the CDR3: TGTGCCAGCAGTTTAGCAAGGGATCCAATGAGTGATCGGCAGTACTTC. It codes for CASSLARDPMSDRQYF.

This clonotype was seen just once. Germline and junction disagree at one end, which may indicate a read error. This chain uses TRBV5-1 with TRBJ1-1; D is undetermined. This CDR3 spans 14 amino acids. Looked up from germline, CDR1 is SGHRS and CDR2 is YFSETQ. The CDR3 DNA reads as TGCGCCAGCAGCTCAGACGGACCGAACACTGAAGTTTTCTTC. This gives the protein CASSSDGPNTEVFF.

J is TRBJ2-7 and V is TRBV4-1; D perhaps matches TRBD2 (6 bases). In germline, CDR1 is MGHRA, CDR2 YSYEKL. Trimming took 3 bases from V and 3 from J, leaving 24 bases between them. CDR3 length: 18 residues. This CDR3 reads CASSHKIALGGSVYEQYF. The CDR3 nucleotides are TGCGCCAGCAGCCACAAGATCGCCCTCGGAGGGAGTGTCTACGAGCAGTACTTC.

This clonotype has more than one count but fewer than ten. The J gene is TRBJ2-3, the V gene TRBV5-1, with 14 bases matching TRBD2. The V gene's germline CDR1 is SGHRS and CDR2 YFSETQ. V trimming: 4 bases; J trimming: 0 bases; junction bases outside the gene matches: 10. The CDR3 covers 19 residues. CDR3 residues: CASSPGLAGAGSSTDTQYF. The CDR3 nucleotides read TGCGCCAGCAGCCCGGGACTAGCGGGAGCTGGGTCTAGCACAGATACGCAGTATTTT.

The chain employs TRBV5-1 and TRBJ2-7, with D possibly being TRBD1 (6 bases). The CDR3 is made up of 15 amino acids. Germline lookup yields CDR1 SGHRS and CDR2 YFSETQ. Deletions cut 3 bases from V and 5 bases from J, with 18 bases between. The chain's CDR3 is CASSSRSGGIDEQYF. CDR3 bases: TGCGCCAGCAGCTCCCGAAGTGGGGGCATCGACGAGCAGTACTTC.

This clonotype turned up a few times. This chain joins TRBV5-6 and TRBJ2-7; D not resolved. The CDR3 length is 15 residues. The V gene's germline CDR1 is SGHDT and CDR2 YYEEEE. V lost 0 bases to trimming and J lost 0 bases, with 10 bases between them. Written as DNA, the CDR3 is TGTGCCAGCAGCTTGGGTATCTTGAGCTCCTACGAGCAGTACTTC. This codes for CASSLGILSSYEQYF.

The chain has TRBV28 and TRBJ2-2, with D tentatively TRBD1 or TRBD2 (5 bases each). Germline V gene sequence: CDR1 MDHEN, CDR2 SYDVKM. This CDR3 region has 16 residues. Trimming left V 7 bases short and J 1 base short, with 16 bases between. The chain's CDR3 is CASIEGSERNTGELFF. The DNA for the CDR3 is TGTGCCAGCATTGAGGGGTCCGAACGGAACACCGGGGAGCTGTTTTTT.

This clonotype appeared once. The rearrangement uses TRBV7-8 and TRBJ2-2; a weak D match, TRBD2 (6 bases). V lost 3 bases to trimming and J lost 4 bases, with 12 bases between them. Germline V gives CDR1 SGHVS, CDR2 FQNEAQ. The CDR3 has 15 amino acids. CDR3 DNA sequence: TGTGCCAGCAGCTTGGTAAGGGGACTCACCGGGGAGCTGTTTTTT. Encoded protein: CASSLVRGLTGELFF.

This clonotype was counted between two and nine times. The V and J genes are TRBV9 and TRBJ2-1; 13 nucleotides match TRBD2. This CDR3 is 17 amino acids long. The ends lost 2 bases at V and 5 bases at J; junction bases unmatched: 7. The germline V gene has CDR1 SGDLS and CDR2 YYNGEE. CDR3 nucleotides: TGTGCCAGCAGCGTTTCCACCGGGACTAGCGGGAACAATGAGCAGTTCTTC. Translated, it gives CASSVSTGTSGNNEQFF. The full variable domain, in which reference TRBV9 and TRBJ2-1 provide the parts outside the CDR3, is DSGVTQTPKHLITATGQRVTLRCSPRSGDLSVYWYQQSLDQGLQFLIQYYNGEERAKGNILERFSAQQFPDLHSELNLSSLELGDSALYFCASSVSTGTSGNNEQFFGPGTRLTVL.

The chain combines TRBV12-3 or TRBV12-4 with TRBJ2-1; D not certain. The CDR3 runs to 15 residues. Trimming shortened V by 6 bases and J by 0 bases, and 12 bases separated the two germline ends. The CDR3 DNA sequence: TGTGCCAGCAGCGTAGATCCCGGCTCCTACAATGAGCAGTTCTTC. Its protein product is CASSVDPGSYNEQFF.

The table lists this clonotype with a few counts. The gene calls are TRBV2 and TRBJ2-7; 8 bases match TRBD2. Per germline, CDR1 SNHLY and CDR2 FYNNEI. Trimming cost V 11 bases and J 5 bases; bases outside gene matches: 8. CDR3 length equals 12 residues. Here the CDR3 DNA reads TGTGCCTGTCACTCGGGGGGGAACGAGCAGTACTTC. It encodes CACHSGGNEQYF.

Ten or more counts support this clonotype. As DNA, the CDR3 is TGTGCCAGCTCACCATCTCTCGGGTACGAGCAGTACTTC. Its protein product is CASSPSLGYEQYF. This sequence joins TRBV18 and TRBJ2-7, with D hard to call. Deletions cut 2 bases from V and 4 bases from J, with 9 bases between. The CDR3 loop spans 13 amino acids. The V gene's germline CDR1 is KGHSH and CDR2 LQKENI.

The V gene is TRBV28, the J gene TRBJ1-4, with D perhaps matching TRBD1 (5 bases). From germline, CDR1 is MDHEN and CDR2 SYDVKM. Trimming removed 6 bases at V and 1 base at J, with 9 bases between. The CDR3 consists of 14 residues. The CDR3 nucleotides read TGTGCCAGCAGGATGGGGGGAACTAATGAAAAACTGTTTTTT. Its protein is CASRMGGTNEKLFF.

This clonotype was seen repeatedly, ten times or more. The V gene is TRBV12-3 or TRBV12-4, the J gene TRBJ2-1, with TRBD1 matching 7 bases. Trimming took 6 bases from V and 1 from J; bases not matched to a gene: 9. The CDR3 has 16 residues. The CDR3 DNA is TGTGCCAGCAGCCCGCTAGGGGGCAGGTCCTACAATGAGCAGTTCTTC. Encoded protein: CASSPLGGRSYNEQFF.

The chain carries TRBV30 and TRBJ1-2; possibly TRBD1 for D (5 bases). The CDR3 sequence is 13 residues long. Per germline, CDR1 GTSNPN and CDR2 SVGIG (reference sequence). Trimming stripped 1 base from V and 4 bases from J, with 10 bases between. The CDR3 is CAWSGGSLYGYTF. The CDR3 bases are TGTGCCTGGAGTGGGGGCAGCCTCTATGGCTACACCTTC.

At least ten counts were recorded for this clonotype. The J gene is TRBJ2-1, the V gene TRBV30; no definite D call. V dropped 0 bases and J dropped 10 bases, with 7 bases sitting between them. Per the germline V gene, CDR1 is GTSNPN and CDR2 is SVGIG (reference sequence). The length of the CDR3 is 11 residues. The CDR3 is CAWSVGLEQFF. The CDR3 DNA reads as TGTGCCTGGAGTGTAGGGCTCGAGCAGTTCTTC.

Ten or more counts support this clonotype. The chain's CDR3 is CASRFGTGPYEQYF. CDR3 DNA: TGTGCCAGCAGGTTTGGGACAGGGCCCTACGAGCAGTACTTC. The V gene is TRBV28, the J gene TRBJ2-7; 9 nucleotides agree with TRBD1. The CDR3 has 14 amino acids. V dropped 6 bases and J dropped 2; count of bases not matched to a gene: 5. CDR1 and CDR2 from the germline V gene are MDHEN and SYDVKM.

The rearrangement joins TRBV29-1 to TRBJ2-1; 10 nucleotides align to TRBD2. This CDR3 has 16 residues. Germline CDR1 is SQVTM and CDR2 is ANQGSEA. V lost 1 base to trimming and J lost 3 bases; unmatched junction nucleotides: 6. Here the CDR3 reads CSVEGLAGVVYNEQFF. In DNA, the CDR3 is TGCAGCGTTGAAGGCCTAGCGGGAGTGGTCTACAATGAGCAGTTCTTC.

The chain links TRBV6-2 or TRBV6-3 to TRBJ1-1; tentatively, D is TRBD1 (5 bases). V shed 9 bases and J shed 5 bases, with 19 bases lying between them. The CDR3 is 14 amino acids. CDR1 is MNHEY and CDR2 is SVGEGT in the germline V gene. The CDR3 nucleotides read TGTGCCAGTGGGTCCCGGGCGCGGGGGACTGAAGCTTTCTTT. Protein: CASGSRARGTEAFF.